This TCR beta chain was profiled in a study of beta chain features in type 1 diabetes. The germline V gene encodes CDR1 ENHRY and CDR2 SYGVKD. Trimming took off 4 bases at V and 4 bases at J, with 13 bases between the two ends. This CDR3 has 14 amino acids. This clone was seen a handful of times. The antigen remains undetermined. Study-level findings and limits: Insertions were fewer and deletions more numerous at VDJ junctions in type 1 diabetes patients. There was a moderate but significant shortening of TCRB CDR3s in all four CD4+ subsets of Type 1 diabetes patients. The naive, central memory and Treg TCRB repertoires of patients appeared to be more similar to one another than those of healthy donors.

Investigators reverse transcribed all isolated RNA, so they sequenced expressed TCRB transcripts. Assay: immunoSEQ multiplex PCR; the TCRdb copy retains only in-frame clones and omits some. The table records about 240,000 clones, 25% to 30% of them present only once. This chain connects TRBV10-3 to TRBJ1-1; D perhaps matches TRBD1 (5 bases). The clonotype comes from a man younger than 40 in good health. The sequenced sample was central memory CD4+ T cells from blood. The CDR3 sequence is CAISGQTEGTEAFF. The CDR3 DNA is TGTGCCATCAGTGGGCAGACAGAAGGCACTGAAGCTTTCTTT.